This T cell receptor (beta chain) comes out of a study of shared clonotypes between healthy human individuals. The CDR3 runs to 18 residues. CDR1 and CDR2 from the germline V gene are GTSNPN and SVGIG (reference sequence). The V end lost 4 bases, the J end lost 3 bases, and 27 bases lay between the germline ends. Profiling relied on immunoSEQ multiplex PCR, and the TCRdb table lists in-frame clones only, not all of them. The table lists roughly 2.2 million clones, 85% to 95% of them singletons. This sequence joins TRBV30 and TRBJ1-2, with D possibly being TRBD1 (5 bases). The sequence derives from a man between 18 and 29 years old in good health. Some clones in this sample may be carry-over from other donors' samples. Material: naive CD4+ T cells from PBMCs. Subset given: CD45RA+ positively selected. CDR3 sequence: CAWKYRDRGISGYYGYTF. For the CDR3, the DNA is TGTGCCTGGAAATACCGGGACCGGGGGATATCGGGCTACTATGGCTACACCTTC.